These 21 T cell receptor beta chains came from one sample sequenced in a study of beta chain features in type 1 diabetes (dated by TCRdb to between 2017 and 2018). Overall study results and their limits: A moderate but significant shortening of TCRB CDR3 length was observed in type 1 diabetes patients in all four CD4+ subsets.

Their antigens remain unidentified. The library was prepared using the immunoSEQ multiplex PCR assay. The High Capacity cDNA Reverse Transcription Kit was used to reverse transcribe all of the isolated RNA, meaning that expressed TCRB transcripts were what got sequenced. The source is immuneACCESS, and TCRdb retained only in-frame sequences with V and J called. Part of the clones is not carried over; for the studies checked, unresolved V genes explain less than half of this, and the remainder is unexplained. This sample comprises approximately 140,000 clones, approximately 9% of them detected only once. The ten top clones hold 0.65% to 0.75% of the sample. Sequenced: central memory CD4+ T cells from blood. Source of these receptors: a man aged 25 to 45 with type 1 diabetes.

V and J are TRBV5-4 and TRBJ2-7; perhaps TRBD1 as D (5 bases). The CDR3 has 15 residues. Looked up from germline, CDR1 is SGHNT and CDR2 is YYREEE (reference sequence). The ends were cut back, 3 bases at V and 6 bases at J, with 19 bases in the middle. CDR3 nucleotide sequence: TGTGCCAGCAGCTCCCCGTCACAGGTCACGGGCGAGCAGTACTTC. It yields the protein CASSSPSQVTGEQYF. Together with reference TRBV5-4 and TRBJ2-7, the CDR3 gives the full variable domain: ETGVTQSPTHLIKTRGQQVTLRCSSQSGHNTVSWYQQALGQGPQFIFQYYREEENGRGNFPPRFSGLQFPNYSSELNVNALELDDSALYLCASSSPSQVTGEQYFGPGTRLTVT.

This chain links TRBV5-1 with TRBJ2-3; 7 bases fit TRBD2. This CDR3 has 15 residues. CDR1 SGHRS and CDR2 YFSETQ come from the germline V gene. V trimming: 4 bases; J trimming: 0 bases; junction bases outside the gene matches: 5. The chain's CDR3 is CASSAGGSSTDTQYF. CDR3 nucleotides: TGCGCCAGCAGCGCCGGGGGGAGTAGCACAGATACGCAGTATTTT.

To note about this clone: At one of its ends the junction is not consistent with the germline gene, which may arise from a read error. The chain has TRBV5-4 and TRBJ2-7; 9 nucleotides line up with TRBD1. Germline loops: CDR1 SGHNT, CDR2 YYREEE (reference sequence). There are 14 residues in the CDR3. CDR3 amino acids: CASSQGDRVNEQYF. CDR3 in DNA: TGCGCCAGCAGCCAAGGGGACAGGGTGAACGAGCAGTACTTC.

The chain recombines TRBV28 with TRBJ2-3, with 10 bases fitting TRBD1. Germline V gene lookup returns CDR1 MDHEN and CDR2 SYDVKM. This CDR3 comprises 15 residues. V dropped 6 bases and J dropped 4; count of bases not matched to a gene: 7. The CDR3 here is CASSGPGQGPDTQYF. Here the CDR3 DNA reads TGTGCCAGCAGCGGGCCGGGACAGGGGCCAGATACGCAGTATTTT.

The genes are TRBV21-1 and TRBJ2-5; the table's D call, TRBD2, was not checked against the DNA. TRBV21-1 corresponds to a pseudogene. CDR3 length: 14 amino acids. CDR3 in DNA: TGTGCCAGCAGTGGGACTAGCGGGGAAGAGACCCAGTACTTC. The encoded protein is CASSGTSGEETQYF.

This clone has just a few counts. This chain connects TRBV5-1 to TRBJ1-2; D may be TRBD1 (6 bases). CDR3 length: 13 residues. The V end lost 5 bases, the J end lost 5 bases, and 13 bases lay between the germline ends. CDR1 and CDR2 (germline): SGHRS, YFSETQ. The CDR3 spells CASRPQGRYGYTF. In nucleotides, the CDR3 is TGCGCCAGCAGGCCGCAGGGGCGATATGGCTACACCTTC. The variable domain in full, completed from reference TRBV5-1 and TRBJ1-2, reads KAGVTQTPRYLIKTRGQQVTLSCSPISGHRSVSWYQQTPGQGLQFLFEYFSETQRNKGNFPGRFSGRQFSNSRSEMNVSTLELGDSALYLCASRPQGRYGYTFGSGTRLTVV.

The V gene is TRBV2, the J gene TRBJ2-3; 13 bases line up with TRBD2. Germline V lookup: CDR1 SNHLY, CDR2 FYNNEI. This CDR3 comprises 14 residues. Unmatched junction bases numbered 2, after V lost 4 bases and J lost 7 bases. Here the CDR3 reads CASSGTSGGYTQYF. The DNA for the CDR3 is TGTGCCAGCAGTGGGACTAGCGGGGGTTATACGCAGTATTTT.

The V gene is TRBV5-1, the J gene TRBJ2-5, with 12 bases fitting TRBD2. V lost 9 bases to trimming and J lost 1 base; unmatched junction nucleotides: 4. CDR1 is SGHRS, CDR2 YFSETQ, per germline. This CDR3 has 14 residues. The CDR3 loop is CATTSGGPQETQYF. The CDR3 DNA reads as TGCGCCACCACTAGCGGGGGGCCCCAAGAGACCCAGTACTTC.

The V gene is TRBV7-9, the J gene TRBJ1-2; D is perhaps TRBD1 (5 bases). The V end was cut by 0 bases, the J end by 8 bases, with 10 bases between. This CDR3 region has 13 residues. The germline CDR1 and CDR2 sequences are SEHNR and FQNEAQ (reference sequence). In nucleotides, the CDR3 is TGTGCCAGCAGCTTAGCCCCAGGGTACGGCTACACCTTC. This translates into CASSLAPGYGYTF.

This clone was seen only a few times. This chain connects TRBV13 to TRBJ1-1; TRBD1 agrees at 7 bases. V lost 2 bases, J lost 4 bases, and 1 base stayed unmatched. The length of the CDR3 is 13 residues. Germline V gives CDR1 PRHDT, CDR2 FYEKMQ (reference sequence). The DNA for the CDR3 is TGTGCCAGCAGCTTAAGGGGGCCCACTGAAGCTTTCTTT. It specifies CASSLRGPTEAFF.

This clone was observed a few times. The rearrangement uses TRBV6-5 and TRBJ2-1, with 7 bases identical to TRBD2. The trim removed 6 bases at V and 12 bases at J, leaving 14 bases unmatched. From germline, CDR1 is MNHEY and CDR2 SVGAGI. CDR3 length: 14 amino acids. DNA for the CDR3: TGTGCCAGCAGCCCAGGAGGAGCGGGGTCTCCGCAGTTCTTC. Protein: CASSPGGAGSPQFF.

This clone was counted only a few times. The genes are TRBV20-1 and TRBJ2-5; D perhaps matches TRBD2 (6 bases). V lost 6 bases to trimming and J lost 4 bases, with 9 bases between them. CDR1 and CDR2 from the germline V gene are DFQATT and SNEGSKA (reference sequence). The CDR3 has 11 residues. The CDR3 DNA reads TGCAGTGCGGGGGGATCAGAGACCCAGTACTTC. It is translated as CSAGGSETQYF.

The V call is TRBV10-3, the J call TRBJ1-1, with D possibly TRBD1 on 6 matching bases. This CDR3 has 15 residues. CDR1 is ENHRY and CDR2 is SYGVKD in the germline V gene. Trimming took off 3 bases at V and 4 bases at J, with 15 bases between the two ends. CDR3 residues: CAISETGRLGTEAFF. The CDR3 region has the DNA TGTGCCATCAGTGAAACAGGGAGACTTGGCACTGAAGCTTTCTTT.

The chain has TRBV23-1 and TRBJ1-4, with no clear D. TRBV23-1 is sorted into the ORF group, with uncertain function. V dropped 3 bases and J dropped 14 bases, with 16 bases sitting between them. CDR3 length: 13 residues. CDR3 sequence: CASSHSAPGKLFF. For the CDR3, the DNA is TGCGCCAGCAGTCACTCAGCGCCGGGAAAGCTGTTTTTT.

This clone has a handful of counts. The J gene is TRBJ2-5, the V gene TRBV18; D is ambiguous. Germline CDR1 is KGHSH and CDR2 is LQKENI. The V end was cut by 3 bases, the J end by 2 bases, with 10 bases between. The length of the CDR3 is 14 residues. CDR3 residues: CASSPTRVQETQYF. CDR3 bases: TGTGCCAGCTCACCCACGAGAGTGCAAGAGACCCAGTACTTC.

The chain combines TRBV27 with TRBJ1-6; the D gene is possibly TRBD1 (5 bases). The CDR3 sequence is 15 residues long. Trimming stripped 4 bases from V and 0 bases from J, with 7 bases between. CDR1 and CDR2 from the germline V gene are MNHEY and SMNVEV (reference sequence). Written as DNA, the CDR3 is TGTGCCAGCAGTTCGGGGGGCTCCTATAATTCACCCCTCCACTTT. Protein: CASSSGGSYNSPLHF.

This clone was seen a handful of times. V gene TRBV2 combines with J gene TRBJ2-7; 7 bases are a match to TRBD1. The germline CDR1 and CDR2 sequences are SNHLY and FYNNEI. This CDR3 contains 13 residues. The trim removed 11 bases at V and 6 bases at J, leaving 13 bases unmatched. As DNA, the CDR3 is TGTGCCGATCGACGGACAGGAACCTCCGAGCAGTACTTC. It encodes CADRRTGTSEQYF.

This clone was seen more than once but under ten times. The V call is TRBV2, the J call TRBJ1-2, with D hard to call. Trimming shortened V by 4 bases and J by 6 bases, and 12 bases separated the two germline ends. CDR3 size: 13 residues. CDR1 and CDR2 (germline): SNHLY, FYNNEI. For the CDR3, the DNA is TGTGCCAGCAGTGTAACGTACAATGATGGCTACACCTTC. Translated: CASSVTYNDGYTF.

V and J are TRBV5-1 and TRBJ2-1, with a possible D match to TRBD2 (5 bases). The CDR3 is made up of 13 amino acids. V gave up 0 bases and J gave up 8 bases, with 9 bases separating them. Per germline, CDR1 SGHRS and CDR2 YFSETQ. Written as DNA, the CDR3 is TGCGCCAGCAGCTTGGGCAGTAGCGATGAGCAGTTCTTC. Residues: CASSLGSSDEQFF.

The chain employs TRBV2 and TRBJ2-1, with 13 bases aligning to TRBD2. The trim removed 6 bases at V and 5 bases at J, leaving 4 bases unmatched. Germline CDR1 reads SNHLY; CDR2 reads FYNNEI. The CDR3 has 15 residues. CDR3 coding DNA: TGTGCCAGCAGGACGACTAGCGGGGGGCACAATGAGCAGTTCTTC. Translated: CASRTTSGGHNEQFF.

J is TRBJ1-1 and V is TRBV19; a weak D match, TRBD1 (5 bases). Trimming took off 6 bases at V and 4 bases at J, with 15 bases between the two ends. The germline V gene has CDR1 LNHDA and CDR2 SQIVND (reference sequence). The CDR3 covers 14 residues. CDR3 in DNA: TGTGCCAGTAGCCTGCAGGGATTTGGCACTGAAGCTTTCTTT. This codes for CASSLQGFGTEAFF.